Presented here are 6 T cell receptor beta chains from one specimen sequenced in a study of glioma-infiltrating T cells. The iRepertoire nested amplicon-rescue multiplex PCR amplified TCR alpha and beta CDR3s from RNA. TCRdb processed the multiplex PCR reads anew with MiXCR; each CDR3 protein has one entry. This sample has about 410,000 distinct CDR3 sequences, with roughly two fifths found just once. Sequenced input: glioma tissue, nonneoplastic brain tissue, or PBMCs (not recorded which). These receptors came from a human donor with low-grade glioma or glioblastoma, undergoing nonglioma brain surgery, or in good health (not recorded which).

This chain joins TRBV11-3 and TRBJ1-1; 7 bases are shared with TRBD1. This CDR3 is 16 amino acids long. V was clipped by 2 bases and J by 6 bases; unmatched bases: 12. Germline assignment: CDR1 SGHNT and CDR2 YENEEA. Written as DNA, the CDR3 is TGTGCCAGCAGCTTAACGCACAGGGGCGGGAGCGCTGAAGCTTTCTTT. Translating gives CASSLTHRGGSAEAFF. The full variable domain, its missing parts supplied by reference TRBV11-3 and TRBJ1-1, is EAGVVQSPRYKIIEKKQPVAFWCNPISGHNTLYWYLQNLGQGPELLIRYENEEAVDDSQLPKDRFSAERLKGVDSTLKIQPAELGDSAVYLCASSLTHRGGSAEAFFGQGTRLTVV.

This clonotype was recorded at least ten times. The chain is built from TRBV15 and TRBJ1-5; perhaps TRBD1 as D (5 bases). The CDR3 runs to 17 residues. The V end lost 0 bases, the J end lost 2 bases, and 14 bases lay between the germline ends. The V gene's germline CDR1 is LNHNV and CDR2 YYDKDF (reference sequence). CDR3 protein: CATSRDRGSGGNQPQHF. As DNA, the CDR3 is TGTGCCACCAGCAGAGATAGAGGGTCGGGGGGCAATCAGCCCCAGCATTTT.

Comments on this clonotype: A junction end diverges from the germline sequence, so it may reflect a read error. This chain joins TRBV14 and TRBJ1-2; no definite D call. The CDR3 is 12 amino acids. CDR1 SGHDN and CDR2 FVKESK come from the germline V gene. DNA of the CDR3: TGTGCCGGCAGCCAAGCAGGCTATGGCTACACCTTC. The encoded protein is CAGSQAGYGYTF.

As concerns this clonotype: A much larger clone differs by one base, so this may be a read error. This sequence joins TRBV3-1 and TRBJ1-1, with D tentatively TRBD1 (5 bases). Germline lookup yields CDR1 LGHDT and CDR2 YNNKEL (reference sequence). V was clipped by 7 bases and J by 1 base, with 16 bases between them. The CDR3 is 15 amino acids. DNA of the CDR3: TGTGCCAGCAATCATTTCTCCGGGACGAACACTGAAGCTTTCTTT. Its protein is CASNHFSGTNTEAFF.

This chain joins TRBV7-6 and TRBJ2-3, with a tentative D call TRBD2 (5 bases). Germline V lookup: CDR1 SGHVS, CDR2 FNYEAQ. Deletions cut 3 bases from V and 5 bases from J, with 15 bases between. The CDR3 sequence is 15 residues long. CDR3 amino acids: CASSFSGSRGDTQYF. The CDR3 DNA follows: TGTGCCAGCAGCTTTTCCGGATCCCGGGGAGATACGCAGTATTTT.

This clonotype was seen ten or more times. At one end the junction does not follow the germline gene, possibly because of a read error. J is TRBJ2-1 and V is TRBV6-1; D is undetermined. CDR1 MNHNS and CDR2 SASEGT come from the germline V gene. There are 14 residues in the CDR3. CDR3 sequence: CASSPLRSYSEQFF. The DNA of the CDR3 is TGTGCCAGCAGTCCATTAAGATCGTACAGTGAGCAGTTCTTC.